This T cell receptor beta chain was documented in a study of T cell changes during pregnancy in multiple sclerosis. The data were produced by immunoSEQ multiplex PCR, yet TCRdb's version contains in-frame clones alone and is incomplete. The sample lists 65,000 to 75,000 clones; approximately 90% were seen once. This CDR3 has 16 amino acids. Looked up from germline, CDR1 is SEHNR and CDR2 is FQNEAQ (reference sequence). V was clipped by 0 bases and J by 3 bases, with 11 bases between them. This chain uses TRBV7-9 with TRBJ2-2; possibly TRBD1 for D (6 bases). The receptor was isolated from a female donor with multiple sclerosis, enrolled in a pregnancy study. The sample consisted of peripheral blood, taken in the second trimester of pregnancy. The CDR3 bases are TGTGCCAGCAGCTTAGCTTGGACAGCAGACACCGGGGAGCTGTTTTTT. Its protein product is CASSLAWTADTGELFF.